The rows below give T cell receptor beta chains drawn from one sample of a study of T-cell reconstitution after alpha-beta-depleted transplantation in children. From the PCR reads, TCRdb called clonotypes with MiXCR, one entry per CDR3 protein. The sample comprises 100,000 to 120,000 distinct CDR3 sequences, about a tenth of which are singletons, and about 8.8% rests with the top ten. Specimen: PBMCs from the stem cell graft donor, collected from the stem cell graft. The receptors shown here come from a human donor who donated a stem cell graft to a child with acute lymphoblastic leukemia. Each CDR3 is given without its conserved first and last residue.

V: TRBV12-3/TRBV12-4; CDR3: ATTTDEGNTIY
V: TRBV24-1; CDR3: ATSANTDTQY
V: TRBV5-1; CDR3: ASSLGTDTNTGELF
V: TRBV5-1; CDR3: ASSLGRQSTGELF
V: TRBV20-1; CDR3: SARQGYEQY
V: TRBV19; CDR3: ASSILGGSFYEQY
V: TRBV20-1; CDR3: SASGAGEGTEAF
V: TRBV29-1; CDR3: SVDSGGLVDEQF
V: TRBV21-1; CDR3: ATQVRDLISNQPQH
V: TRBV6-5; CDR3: ASSYSQGSNEKLF
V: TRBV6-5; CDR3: ASSYDQQGSVYGYT
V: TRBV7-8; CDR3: ASSPVNEQF
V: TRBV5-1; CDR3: ASSLRTGTNTGELF
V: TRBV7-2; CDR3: ASSFRRSTGDLF
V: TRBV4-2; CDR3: ASSQGQGINQPQH
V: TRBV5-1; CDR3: ASSRGQQDEKLF
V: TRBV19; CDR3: ASSIGGNTEAF
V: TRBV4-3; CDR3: ASSQTGRTEAF
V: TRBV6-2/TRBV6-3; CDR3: ASSHSGEYNEQF
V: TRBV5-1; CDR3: ASSRLAGGPDTQY
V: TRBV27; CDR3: ASSLTSGKAKQY
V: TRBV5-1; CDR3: ASRSDSRETQY
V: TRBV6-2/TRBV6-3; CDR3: ASSYTGTGGNEQF
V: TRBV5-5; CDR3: ASSPTTSEQY
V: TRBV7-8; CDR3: ASSLGQPHEQY
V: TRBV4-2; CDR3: ASSLQGGTDYGYT
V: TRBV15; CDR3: ATSAAGSGGLSYEQY
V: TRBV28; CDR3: ASTIRVGAPNTEAF